These 23 T cell receptor beta chains originate from one sample sequenced in a study of blood T cell repertoires in COVID-19. Repertoires were generated with immunoSEQ multiplex PCR, while TCRdb's copy carries only in-frame clones and drops some. The table includes fewer than 80,000 clones, about 87% detected once. The sample comprised peripheral blood. Receptors originate from a human donor in a cohort sampled during active COVID-19.

The chain couples TRBV21-1 to TRBJ2-7; the D segment call TRBD1 is taken from the table without a DNA check. TRBV21-1 is a listed pseudogene. The CDR3 totals 20 residues. DNA of the CDR3: TGTGCCAGCAGCGGCCCACGAACTCAAAAGGAGGGACAGAAAGCCTACGAGCAGTACTTC. Translated, it gives CASSGPRTQKEGQKAYEQYF.

The rearrangement uses TRBV14 and TRBJ2-5; D possibly corresponds to TRBD1 (6 bases). There are 16 residues in the CDR3. Germline V gene data show CDR1 as SGHDN and CDR2 as FVKESK. Trimming removed 0 bases from V and 1 base from J, with 12 bases in between. CDR3 loop: CASSQDRGSGQETQYF. CDR3 DNA: TGTGCCAGCAGCCAAGACAGGGGTTCGGGCCAAGAGACCCAGTACTTC.

This chain links TRBV6-1 with TRBJ2-3, with 11 bases fitting TRBD2. V shed 4 bases and J 0 bases; nucleotides not matched to a gene: 12. This CDR3 contains 19 residues. The germline V gene has CDR1 MNHNS and CDR2 SASEGT. In DNA, the CDR3 is TGTGCCAGCAGTGCCCTGCGACTAGCGGGGACCATTAGCACAGATACGCAGTATTTT. Translation gives CASSALRLAGTISTDTQYF.

Only a few counts were recorded for this clone. The chain uses TRBV11-2 and TRBJ1-6; 9 nucleotides align to TRBD1. This CDR3 comprises 16 residues. CDR1 and CDR2 (germline): SGHAT, FQNNGV. The V gene end was trimmed by 2 bases and the J gene end by 8 bases; junction bases not matched to a gene: 7. The CDR3 region is CASSLIWTGEDSPLHF. In DNA, the CDR3 is TGTGCCAGCAGCTTAATCTGGACAGGGGAGGATTCACCCCTCCACTTT.

The V gene is TRBV27, the J gene TRBJ2-5, with 7 bases fitting TRBD1. Germline V gives CDR1 MNHEY, CDR2 SMNVEV (reference sequence). The CDR3 spans 13 residues. Unmatched junction bases numbered 5, after V lost 6 bases and J lost 4 bases. The CDR3 here is CASRDRMAETQYF. DNA of the CDR3: TGTGCCAGCAGGGACAGGATGGCAGAGACCCAGTACTTC.

This chain uses TRBV30 with TRBJ1-1; TRBD1 aligns across 7 bases. Germline CDR1 GTSNPN, CDR2 SVGIG (reference sequence). The CDR3 has 13 residues. V lost 3 bases and J lost 7; bases outside the gene matches: 8. This CDR3 reads CAWRRNRDSEAFF. Written as DNA, the CDR3 is TGTGCCTGGAGGCGCAACCGGGACAGTGAAGCTTTCTTT. Based on the CDR3 plus reference TRBV30 and TRBJ1-1, the full variable domain is SQTIHQWPATLVQPVGSPLSLECTVEGTSNPNLYWYRQAAGRGLQLLFYSVGIGQISSEVPQNLSASRPQDRQFILSSKKLLLSDSGFYLCAWRRNRDSEAFFGQGTRLTVV.

This clone was detected only once. V is TRBV7-9 and J is TRBJ2-3; perhaps TRBD1 as D (6 bases). The CDR3 loop spans 16 amino acids. V dropped 5 bases and J dropped 2 bases, with 17 bases sitting between them. Germline V gene data show CDR1 as SEHNR and CDR2 as FQNEAQ (reference sequence). The CDR3 loop is CASSGKGGAYTDTQYF. DNA for the CDR3: TGTGCCAGCAGCGGCAAAGGGGGAGCCTACACAGATACGCAGTATTTT.

This rearrangement joins TRBV11-2 to TRBJ1-2; 8 bases agree with TRBD1. The CDR3 runs to 15 residues. The V gene's germline CDR1 is SGHAT and CDR2 FQNNGV. After removal of 0 bases from V and 12 bases from J, the junction contained 12 bases not matched to a gene. CDR3 sequence: CASSLEGQATRVNTF. The CDR3, as DNA: TGTGCCAGCAGCTTAGAGGGACAGGCGACCCGGGTCAACACCTTC.

This clone has just one count. The chain combines TRBV11-2 with TRBJ1-5; D call uncertain. Trimming pared 0 bases from V and 6 bases from J, leaving 6 bases between. Germline V gene data show CDR1 as SGHAT and CDR2 as FQNNGV. CDR3 length: 13 residues. CDR3 loop: CASSLDLGQPQHF. CDR3 coding DNA: TGTGCCAGCAGCTTAGATCTAGGTCAGCCCCAGCATTTT. Full variable domain (outside the CDR3, taken from reference TRBV11-2 and TRBJ1-5): EAGVAQSPRYKIIEKRQSVAFWCNPISGHATLYWYQQILGQGPKLLIQFQNNGVVDDSQLPKDRFSAERLKGVDSTLKIQPAKLEDSAVYLCASSLDLGQPQHFGDGTRLSIL.

This rearrangement joins TRBV30 to TRBJ1-5, with D possibly being TRBD1 (6 bases). The CDR3 consists of 17 residues. V lost 0 bases to trimming and J lost 0 bases, with 15 bases between them. CDR1 is GTSNPN, CDR2 SVGIG, per germline (reference sequence). This CDR3 reads CAWSVGTPRSSNQPQHF. The CDR3 DNA is TGTGCCTGGAGTGTAGGGACACCGAGGAGTAGCAATCAGCCCCAGCATTTT.

This chain connects TRBV5-6 to TRBJ1-2; the D is unclear. This CDR3 is built from 13 residues. CDR1 is SGHDT, CDR2 YYEEEE, per germline. Trimming removed 0 bases at V and 4 bases at J, with 7 bases between. CDR3 in amino acids: CASSLEQIYGYTF. Written as DNA, the CDR3 is TGTGCCAGCAGCTTGGAACAGATCTATGGCTACACCTTC.

This sequence joins TRBV28 and TRBJ2-7, with TRBD1 matching 7 bases. From germline, CDR1 is MDHEN and CDR2 SYDVKM. The J segment lost 2 bases and the V segment lost 1 base, leaving 5 bases of the junction unmatched. The CDR3 covers 15 residues. Written as DNA, the CDR3 is TGTGCCAGCAGTTTATATTCCGGGACAGCCTACGAGCAGTACTTC. It specifies CASSLYSGTAYEQYF.

This clone was seen a single time. The V gene is TRBV7-9, the J gene TRBJ1-2; tentative D call: TRBD1 (5 bases). The germline CDR1 and CDR2 sequences are SEHNR and FQNEAQ (reference sequence). The CDR3 contains 16 residues. Trimming took 5 bases from V and 2 from J, leaving 18 bases between them. CDR3 in DNA: TGTGCCAGCAGCCTCCATTCGGGACTGAAGAACTATGGCTACACCTTC. This codes for CASSLHSGLKNYGYTF.

The chain links TRBV7-9 to TRBJ2-3; TRBD1 matches 7 bases. The V gene's germline CDR1 is SEHNR and CDR2 FQNEAQ (reference sequence). This CDR3 has 16 amino acids. V shed 5 bases and J 2 bases; nucleotides not matched to a gene: 10. The CDR3 DNA is TGTGCCAGCAGCAAAACCGGGACAGAGGCCACAGATACGCAGTATTTT. It codes for CASSKTGTEATDTQYF.

The V gene is TRBV18, the J gene TRBJ2-5; D gene uncertain. Trimming removed 5 bases at V and 0 bases at J, with 4 bases between. The CDR3 contains 12 residues. Germline values: CDR1 KGHSH, CDR2 LQKENI. The CDR3 DNA reads as TGTGCCAGCTCATCCAACCAAGAGACCCAGTACTTC. Translated, it gives CASSSNQETQYF.

This chain uses TRBV5-1 with TRBJ2-1; TRBD2 aligns across 11 bases. The CDR3 is 20 amino acids. CDR1 is SGHRS, CDR2 YFSETQ, per germline. V trimming: 0 bases; J trimming: 9 bases; junction bases outside the gene matches: 20. The CDR3 region has the DNA TGCGCCAGCAGCTTGGCCCAGCACAGGGGTCGGGGGACTAGCGGTGTTGAGCAGTTCTTC. Translating gives CASSLAQHRGRGTSGVEQFF.

V is TRBV30 and J is TRBJ2-1; 10 bases map to TRBD2. The length of the CDR3 is 16 residues. The germline V gene encodes CDR1 GTSNPN and CDR2 SVGIG (reference sequence). The trim removed 3 bases at V and 3 bases at J, leaving 8 bases unmatched. This chain's CDR3 is CAWSGDLAGDYNEQFF. The CDR3 nucleotides read TGTGCCTGGAGCGGGGACCTAGCGGGAGACTACAATGAGCAGTTCTTC. Based on the CDR3 plus reference TRBV30 and TRBJ2-1, the full variable domain is SQTIHQWPATLVQPVGSPLSLECTVEGTSNPNLYWYRQAAGRGLQLLFYSVGIGQISSEVPQNLSASRPQDRQFILSSKKLLLSDSGFYLCAWSGDLAGDYNEQFFGPGTRLTVL.

CDR3: CAISEGLLAGGLETQYF. The CDR3 DNA is TGTGCCATCAGTGAAGGGCTACTAGCGGGGGGGCTCGAGACCCAGTACTTC. This chain links TRBV10-3 with TRBJ2-5; TRBD2 aligns across 13 bases. V gave up 3 bases and J gave up 5 bases; unmatched junction bases: 9. The CDR3 is made up of 17 amino acids. In germline, CDR1 is ENHRY, CDR2 SYGVKD.

The gene calls are TRBV7-6 and TRBJ2-7; D not resolved. Trimming took off 5 bases at V and 5 bases at J, with 19 bases between the two ends. Germline assignment: CDR1 SGHVS and CDR2 FNYEAQ. The CDR3 totals 15 residues. CDR3 sequence: CASSLGPTGFDEQYF. The CDR3 DNA is TGTGCCAGCAGCCTAGGGCCGACGGGTTTCGACGAGCAGTACTTC. Based on the CDR3 plus reference TRBV7-6 and TRBJ2-7, the full variable domain is GAGVSQSPRYKVTKRGQDVALRCDPISGHVSLYWYRQALGQGPEFLTYFNYEAQQDKSGLPNDRFSAERPEGSISTLTIQRTEQRDSAMYRCASSLGPTGFDEQYFGPGTRLTVT.

About this clone itself: A read error may produce the germline difference seen at one junction end. This chain uses TRBV11-2 with TRBJ1-1, with 11 bases aligning to TRBD1. The germline gives CDR1 SGHAT, CDR2 FQNNGV. This CDR3 has 16 residues. The CDR3 region has the DNA TGTGCCAGCACCTTAGGACAGGGGGCAAGGAACACTGAAGCTTTCTTT. The encoded protein is CASTLGQGARNTEAFF.

The chain is built from TRBV18 and TRBJ2-3; tentatively, D is TRBD1 (6 bases). The CDR3 runs 16 residues. The V end was cut by 4 bases, the J end by 4 bases, with 18 bases between. Per germline, CDR1 KGHSH and CDR2 LQKENI. The CDR3 coding sequence is TGTGCCAGCTCACTAGGACAGAATCTACGCCCAGATACGCAGTATTTT. It yields the protein CASSLGQNLRPDTQYF.

The genes are TRBV19 and TRBJ1-3; D gene uncertain. The CDR3 extends over 16 amino acids. Trimming took 0 bases from V and 8 from J, leaving 17 bases between them. The germline CDR1 and CDR2 sequences are LNHDA and SQIVND (reference sequence). DNA of the CDR3: TGTGCCAGTAGTATAGAAGTGGAGGGTGAGGCGCACACCATATATTTT. Protein product: CASSIEVEGEAHTIYF.

V is TRBV5-4 and J is TRBJ2-5; the D gene is possibly TRBD2 (6 bases). CDR3 length: 14 residues. Trimming removed 0 bases at V and 2 bases at J, with 8 bases between. The germline gives CDR1 SGHNT, CDR2 YYREEE (reference sequence). The CDR3 nucleotides read TGTGCCAGCAGCTTGGAGGCGGGACAAGAGACCCAGTACTTC. Translated: CASSLEAGQETQYF.